A selection of T cell receptor beta chains follows, all from one sample in a study of blood T cell repertoires in COVID-19. Measured with immunoSEQ multiplex PCR; TCRdb has only the in-frame clones, and not every one. Of 95,000 to 110,000 clones listed, nearly 90% were seen once; the top ten hold approximately 3.1%. Sequenced: peripheral blood. Receptor source: a man aged 45 to 65 in a cohort sampled during active COVID-19. Both conserved end residues are part of each CDR3. The order of the fields is CDR3 length, clone size, J gene, D gene, V gene, CDR3 protein, CDR3 DNA. A D gene is named only where the DNA matches it firmly. Clone size is stated in some rows and not others, as once, few, many or a class when expanded.

cdr3_length: 14; clone_size: few; j_call: TRBJ1-6; d_call: NA; v_call: TRBV7-9; cdr3_aa: CASTLGGAGSPLHF; cdr3_nt: TGTGCCAGCACCCTCGGGGGGGCCGGCTCACCCCTCCACTTT
cdr3_length: 13; clone_size: NA; j_call: TRBJ1-1; d_call: NA; v_call: TRBV7-2; cdr3_aa: CASSLDISTEAFF; cdr3_nt: TGTGCCAGCAGCTTAGACATCAGCACTGAAGCTTTCTTT
cdr3_length: 15; clone_size: NA; j_call: TRBJ1-4; d_call: NA; v_call: TRBV18; cdr3_aa: CASSPPHRSNEKLFF; cdr3_nt: TGTGCCAGCTCACCACCGCACCGCAGTAATGAAAAACTGTTTTTT
cdr3_length: 12; clone_size: NA; j_call: TRBJ1-2; d_call: NA; v_call: TRBV25-1; cdr3_aa: CASSETVYGYTF; cdr3_nt: TGTGCCAGCAGTGAGACAGTCTATGGCTACACCTTC
cdr3_length: 16; clone_size: NA; j_call: TRBJ2-2; d_call: NA; v_call: TRBV4-3; cdr3_aa: CASSQEPSSNTGELFF; cdr3_nt: TGCGCCAGCAGCCAAGAGCCTAGCTCCAACACCGGGGAGCTGTTTTTT
cdr3_length: 12; clone_size: NA; j_call: TRBJ2-7; d_call: NA; v_call: TRBV5-1; cdr3_aa: CASSLAQGQQYF; cdr3_nt: TGCGCCAGCAGCTTGGCCCAGGGCCAGCAGTACTTC
cdr3_length: 15; clone_size: NA; j_call: TRBJ2-1; d_call: TRBD2; v_call: TRBV27; cdr3_aa: CASSLLADPYNEQFF; cdr3_nt: TGTGCCAGCAGTTTACTAGCGGACCCCTACAATGAGCAGTTCTTC
cdr3_length: 21; clone_size: NA; j_call: TRBJ2-1; d_call: NA; v_call: TRBV12-2; cdr3_aa: CASRLALGQGPLLSSYNEQFF; cdr3_nt: TGTGCAAGTCGCTTAGCCCTTGGACAGGGCCCCCTTCTTAGCTCCTACAATGAGCAGTTCTTC
cdr3_length: 15; clone_size: many; j_call: TRBJ2-1; d_call: NA; v_call: TRBV3-1/TRBV3-2; cdr3_aa: CASKAGQVNHNEQFF; cdr3_nt: TGTGCCAGCAAAGCGGGACAGGTGAATCACAATGAGCAGTTCTTC
cdr3_length: 15; clone_size: NA; j_call: TRBJ1-2; d_call: NA; v_call: TRBV5-6; cdr3_aa: CASSLYSDRLYGYTF; cdr3_nt: TGTGCCAGCAGCTTGTATTCTGACAGACTCTATGGCTACACCTTC
cdr3_length: 15; clone_size: NA; j_call: TRBJ1-5; d_call: NA; v_call: TRBV28; cdr3_aa: CASSLSLRINQPQHF; cdr3_nt: TGTGCCAGCAGTTTATCTCTCCGTATCAATCAGCCCCAGCATTTT
cdr3_length: 14; clone_size: NA; j_call: TRBJ1-2; d_call: NA; v_call: TRBV6-1; cdr3_aa: CASSESTRETGYTF; cdr3_nt: TGTGCCAGCAGTGAAAGTACGAGGGAAACAGGCTACACCTTC
cdr3_length: 13; clone_size: NA; j_call: TRBJ2-5; d_call: NA; v_call: TRBV7-9; cdr3_aa: CASSFTGQETQYF; cdr3_nt: TGTGCCAGCAGCTTCACGGGCCAAGAGACCCAGTACTTC
cdr3_length: 13; clone_size: NA; j_call: TRBJ2-3; d_call: NA; v_call: TRBV7-7; cdr3_aa: CASSPPGGMTQYF; cdr3_nt: TGTGCTAGCAGCCCCCCGGGCGGGATGACGCAGTATTTT
cdr3_length: 15; clone_size: NA; j_call: TRBJ1-2; d_call: NA; v_call: TRBV27; cdr3_aa: CASSPGQTANYGYTF; cdr3_nt: TGTGCCAGCAGTCCAGGACAGACGGCTAACTATGGCTACACCTTC
cdr3_length: 14; clone_size: NA; j_call: TRBJ1-6; d_call: NA; v_call: TRBV28; cdr3_aa: CASSLDQGGSPLHF; cdr3_nt: TGTGCCAGCAGTTTAGACCAGGGAGGTTCACCCCTCCACTTT
cdr3_length: 16; clone_size: NA; j_call: TRBJ1-4; d_call: NA; v_call: TRBV10-3; cdr3_aa: CAISQLSGRGVEKLFF; cdr3_nt: TGTGCCATCAGTCAGCTCTCAGGGAGGGGGGTCGAAAAACTGTTTTTT
cdr3_length: 16; clone_size: NA; j_call: TRBJ2-1; d_call: TRBD1; v_call: TRBV7-9; cdr3_aa: CASSQPGQGTNNEQFF; cdr3_nt: TGTGCCAGCAGCCAACCAGGACAGGGGACCAACAATGAGCAGTTCTTC
cdr3_length: 16; clone_size: NA; j_call: TRBJ1-2; d_call: TRBD1; v_call: TRBV19; cdr3_aa: CASSIDGTGVAYGYTF; cdr3_nt: TGTGCCAGTAGTATAGATGGGACAGGGGTTGCCTATGGCTACACCTTC
cdr3_length: 16; clone_size: few; j_call: TRBJ2-7; d_call: NA; v_call: TRBV7-2; cdr3_aa: CASSSAGTGGLREQYF; cdr3_nt: TGTGCCAGCAGCTCCGCCGGGACTGGAGGACTTCGCGAGCAGTACTTC
cdr3_length: 12; clone_size: NA; j_call: TRBJ1-2; d_call: NA; v_call: TRBV7-9; cdr3_aa: CASSRTDRGYTF; cdr3_nt: TGTGCCAGCAGCCGAACGGACAGAGGCTACACCTTC
cdr3_length: 17; clone_size: NA; j_call: TRBJ1-5; d_call: NA; v_call: TRBV2; cdr3_aa: CASTRSQGQGSGQPQHF; cdr3_nt: TGTGCCAGCACCCGATCTCAGGGGCAGGGATCAGGTCAGCCCCAGCATTTT
cdr3_length: 15; clone_size: NA; j_call: TRBJ2-1; d_call: TRBD2; v_call: TRBV5-1; cdr3_aa: CASRGRAGGPDEQFF; cdr3_nt: TGCGCCAGCAGAGGGAGAGCGGGGGGGCCGGATGAGCAGTTCTTC
cdr3_length: 16; clone_size: NA; j_call: TRBJ2-1; d_call: TRBD2; v_call: TRBV18; cdr3_aa: CASSPLSSGGGNEQFF; cdr3_nt: TGTGCCAGCTCACCATTATCCAGCGGGGGAGGGAATGAGCAGTTCTTC
cdr3_length: 14; clone_size: NA; j_call: TRBJ2-3; d_call: NA; v_call: TRBV4-1; cdr3_aa: CASSQVGAGDTQYF; cdr3_nt: TGCGCCAGCAGCCAAGTAGGGGCCGGAGATACGCAGTATTTT
cdr3_length: 16; clone_size: NA; j_call: TRBJ2-5; d_call: TRBD2; v_call: TRBV27; cdr3_aa: CASSLGPAGDHETQYF; cdr3_nt: TGTGCCAGCAGTTTAGGCCCAGCGGGGGATCATGAGACCCAGTACTTC
cdr3_length: 13; clone_size: NA; j_call: TRBJ2-1; d_call: NA; v_call: TRBV24-1; cdr3_aa: CATRGTDSNEQFF; cdr3_nt: TGTGCCACCAGAGGGACTGACTCCAATGAGCAGTTCTTC
cdr3_length: 16; clone_size: NA; j_call: TRBJ2-1; d_call: TRBD2; v_call: TRBV6-2/TRBV6-3; cdr3_aa: CASSYSSAGGYNEQFF; cdr3_nt: TGTGCCAGCAGTTACTCGAGCGCGGGGGGATACAATGAGCAGTTCTTC
cdr3_length: 14; clone_size: NA; j_call: TRBJ1-4; d_call: NA; v_call: TRBV18; cdr3_aa: CASSPLGRGEKLFF; cdr3_nt: TGTGCCAGCTCACCATTAGGGAGAGGTGAAAAACTGTTTTTT
cdr3_length: 16; clone_size: NA; j_call: TRBJ1-5; d_call: TRBD1; v_call: TRBV19; cdr3_aa: CASSTKTGDSNQPQHF; cdr3_nt: TGTGCCAGTAGTACGAAGACAGGGGATAGCAATCAGCCCCAGCATTTT
cdr3_length: 13; clone_size: NA; j_call: TRBJ2-3; d_call: NA; v_call: TRBV5-1; cdr3_aa: CASRLPAADTQYF; cdr3_nt: TGCGCCAGCAGACTTCCCGCGGCAGATACGCAGTATTTT
cdr3_length: 12; clone_size: NA; j_call: TRBJ1-5; d_call: NA; v_call: TRBV2; cdr3_aa: CASSDQGQPQHF; cdr3_nt: TGTGCCAGCAGTGATCAGGGTCAGCCCCAGCATTTT
cdr3_length: 10; clone_size: once; j_call: TRBJ2-5; d_call: NA; v_call: TRBV5-6; cdr3_aa: CGKRRETQYF; cdr3_nt: TGTGGCAAGAGGAGAGAGACCCAGTACTTC
cdr3_length: 20; clone_size: NA; j_call: TRBJ1-6; d_call: NA; v_call: TRBV19; cdr3_aa: CASSIPNVGQPGSYNSPLHF; cdr3_nt: TGTGCCAGTAGTATACCGAATGTTGGACAGCCCGGCTCCTATAATTCACCCCTCCACTTT
cdr3_length: 15; clone_size: NA; j_call: TRBJ1-4; d_call: NA; v_call: TRBV2; cdr3_aa: CASSGPTTGNEKLFF; cdr3_nt: TGTGCCAGCAGTGGCCCAACGACAGGAAATGAAAAACTGTTTTTT
cdr3_length: 16; clone_size: NA; j_call: TRBJ2-5; d_call: TRBD1; v_call: TRBV2; cdr3_aa: CASVRGDRGPQETQYF; cdr3_nt: TGTGCCAGCGTAAGGGGTGACAGGGGGCCCCAAGAGACCCAGTACTTC
cdr3_length: 14; clone_size: few; j_call: TRBJ1-3; d_call: NA; v_call: TRBV7-9; cdr3_aa: CASSSDFSGNTIYF; cdr3_nt: TGTGCCAGCAGCTCAGATTTCTCTGGAAACACCATATATTTT
cdr3_length: 13; clone_size: NA; j_call: TRBJ2-2; d_call: TRBD2; v_call: TRBV6-4; cdr3_aa: CASASGGTGELFF; cdr3_nt: TGTGCCTCGGCGAGCGGGGGGACCGGGGAGCTGTTTTTT
cdr3_length: 13; clone_size: NA; j_call: TRBJ2-2; d_call: NA; v_call: TRBV12-3/TRBV12-4; cdr3_aa: CASESVGSGELFF; cdr3_nt: TGTGCCAGCGAATCGGTGGGCTCCGGGGAGCTGTTTTTT
cdr3_length: 15; clone_size: NA; j_call: TRBJ1-2; d_call: NA; v_call: TRBV7-2; cdr3_aa: CASSLVVGADYGYTF; cdr3_nt: TGTGCCAGCAGCTTAGTGGTTGGAGCGGACTATGGCTACACCTTC
cdr3_length: 15; clone_size: NA; j_call: TRBJ1-5; d_call: NA; v_call: TRBV21-1; cdr3_aa: CASSKVPPGNQPQHF; cdr3_nt: TGTGCCAGCAGCAAAGTTCCCCCGGGCAATCAGCCCCAGCATTTT
cdr3_length: 13; clone_size: once; j_call: TRBJ2-3; d_call: NA; v_call: TRBV19; cdr3_aa: CASSSGFTDTQYF; cdr3_nt: TGTGCCAGTAGTAGCGGGTTTACAGATACGCAGTATTTT
cdr3_length: 16; clone_size: NA; j_call: TRBJ1-3; d_call: NA; v_call: TRBV5-1; cdr3_aa: CASSLMGSVSGNTIYF; cdr3_nt: TGCGCCAGCAGCTTGATGGGCTCCGTCTCTGGAAACACCATATATTTT
cdr3_length: 14; clone_size: NA; j_call: TRBJ1-3; d_call: NA; v_call: TRBV6-5; cdr3_aa: CASSISRSGNTIYF; cdr3_nt: TGTGCCAGCAGTATAAGCCGTTCTGGAAACACCATATATTTT
cdr3_length: 15; clone_size: NA; j_call: TRBJ1-5; d_call: NA; v_call: TRBV9; cdr3_aa: CASSLAGGINQPQHF; cdr3_nt: TGTGCCAGCAGCTTGGCCGGGGGGATCAATCAGCCCCAGCATTTT
cdr3_length: 14; clone_size: NA; j_call: TRBJ2-3; d_call: NA; v_call: TRBV5-5; cdr3_aa: CASLERAFADTQYF; cdr3_nt: TGTGCCAGCCTAGAACGTGCTTTCGCGGATACGCAGTATTTT
cdr3_length: 18; clone_size: NA; j_call: TRBJ1-6; d_call: NA; v_call: TRBV7-8; cdr3_aa: CASSWEGGGSSYNSPLHF; cdr3_nt: TGTGCCAGCAGCTGGGAAGGGGGGGGGAGCTCCTATAATTCACCCCTCCACTTT
cdr3_length: 14; clone_size: NA; j_call: TRBJ2-7; d_call: NA; v_call: TRBV18; cdr3_aa: CASSPSGGRYEQYF; cdr3_nt: TGTGCCAGCTCCCCTTCGGGGGGCCGGTACGAGCAGTACTTC
cdr3_length: 18; clone_size: NA; j_call: TRBJ2-3; d_call: NA; v_call: TRBV4-1; cdr3_aa: CASSQFSPEAGPADTQYF; cdr3_nt: TGCGCCAGCAGCCAATTCAGTCCGGAGGCAGGCCCCGCGGATACGCAGTATTTT
cdr3_length: 13; clone_size: NA; j_call: TRBJ2-5; d_call: TRBD2; v_call: TRBV5-4; cdr3_aa: CASSFTGGETQYF; cdr3_nt: TGTGCCAGCAGCTTTACGGGGGGGGAAACCCAGTACTTC
cdr3_length: 16; clone_size: NA; j_call: TRBJ2-7; d_call: TRBD1; v_call: TRBV28; cdr3_aa: CASSTGTGIWGYEQYF; cdr3_nt: TGTGCCAGCAGTACCGGGACAGGGATATGGGGCTACGAGCAGTACTTC
cdr3_length: 13; clone_size: NA; j_call: TRBJ2-5; d_call: TRBD1; v_call: TRBV5-4; cdr3_aa: CASSFWDRETQYF; cdr3_nt: TGTGCCAGCAGCTTTTGGGACAGGGAGACCCAGTACTTC
cdr3_length: 15; clone_size: few; j_call: TRBJ1-5; d_call: TRBD1; v_call: TRBV5-8; cdr3_aa: CASSLYRGQDQPQHF; cdr3_nt: TGTGCCAGCAGCCTCTACAGGGGGCAAGATCAGCCCCAGCATTTT
cdr3_length: 13; clone_size: NA; j_call: TRBJ2-3; d_call: NA; v_call: TRBV6-5; cdr3_aa: CASSPEEGNTQYF; cdr3_nt: TGTGCCAGCAGTCCCGAAGAGGGAAATACGCAGTATTTT
cdr3_length: 16; clone_size: NA; j_call: TRBJ2-3; d_call: TRBD2; v_call: TRBV2; cdr3_aa: CASSLDKAGVTDTQYF; cdr3_nt: TGTGCCAGCAGTCTAGATAAAGCGGGGGTCACAGATACGCAGTATTTT
cdr3_length: 14; clone_size: NA; j_call: TRBJ1-2; d_call: NA; v_call: TRBV11-2; cdr3_aa: CASSTLTGVDGYTF; cdr3_nt: TGTGCCAGCAGCACGTTGACAGGCGTCGATGGCTACACCTTC
cdr3_length: 12; clone_size: once; j_call: TRBJ2-3; d_call: TRBD1; v_call: TRBV11-2; cdr3_aa: CASSSRGHTQYF; cdr3_nt: TGTGCCAGCAGCTCCAGGGGGCATACGCAGTATTTT
cdr3_length: 18; clone_size: NA; j_call: TRBJ1-6; d_call: NA; v_call: TRBV7-9; cdr3_aa: CASSPLPNYREDNSPLHF; cdr3_nt: TGTGCCAGCAGCCCCCTGCCTAACTACAGGGAAGATAATTCACCCCTCCACTTT
cdr3_length: 13; clone_size: once; j_call: TRBJ2-5; d_call: NA; v_call: TRBV2; cdr3_aa: CASSRRGTETQYF; cdr3_nt: TGTGCCAGCAGTAGGAGGGGCACGGAGACCCAGTACTTC